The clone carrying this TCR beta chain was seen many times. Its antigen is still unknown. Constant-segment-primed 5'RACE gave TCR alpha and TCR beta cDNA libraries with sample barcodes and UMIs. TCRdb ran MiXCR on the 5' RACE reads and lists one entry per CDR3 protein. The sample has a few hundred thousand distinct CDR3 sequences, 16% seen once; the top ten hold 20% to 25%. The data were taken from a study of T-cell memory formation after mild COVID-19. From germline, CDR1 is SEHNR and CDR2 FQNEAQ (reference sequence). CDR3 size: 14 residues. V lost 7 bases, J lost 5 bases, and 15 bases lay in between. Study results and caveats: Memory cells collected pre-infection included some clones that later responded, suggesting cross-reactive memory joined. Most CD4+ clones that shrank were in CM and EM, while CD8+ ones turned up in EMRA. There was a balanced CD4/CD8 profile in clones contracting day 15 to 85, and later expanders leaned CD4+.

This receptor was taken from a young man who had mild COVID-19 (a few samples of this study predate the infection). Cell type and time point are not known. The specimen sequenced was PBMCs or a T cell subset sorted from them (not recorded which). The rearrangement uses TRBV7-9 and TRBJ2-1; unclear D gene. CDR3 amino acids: CASIRSGGNNEQFF. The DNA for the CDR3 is TGTGCCAGCATTCGAAGTGGCGGAAACAATGAGCAGTTCTTC.